This T cell receptor (beta chain) originates from a study of T cells in Graves' hyperthyroidism and ophthalmopathy. General observations from the study: Most thyroid-expanded clonotypes above 0.001 were also found in blood. Ophthalmopathy was predicted by the model a median of 6.5 months ahead of onset.

RNA transcripts served as the template for amplifying TCR beta CDR3 regions. HTBI primers were employed in a first-round RT-PCR of the TCR CDR3. TCRdb reprocessed the multiplex PCR reads via MiXCR and lists one record per CDR3 protein. There are around 600,000 distinct CDR3 sequences in the sample; 14% occur only once, and roughly 7.7% lies in the top ten. This clonotype has only a few counts. Its antigen remains unknown. The CDR3 length is 14 residues. The germline CDR1 and CDR2 sequences are MGHRA and YSYEKL. V shed 4 bases and J 4 bases; nucleotides not matched to a gene: 4. For ophthalmopathy patients, the Clinical Activity Score was at least 3 and the NOSPECS grade at least 4; duration was under 3 months. PBMCs were collected from a 10 ml volume of fresh peripheral blood.

The origin of this receptor is a woman under 30 with Graves' ophthalmopathy. Sequenced: blood. The chain has TRBV4-1 and TRBJ1-1; 9 positions match TRBD1. The CDR3 DNA is TGCGCCAGCAGCCCGGGACAGGGTTTCACTGAAGCTTTCTTT. Translation gives CASSPGQGFTEAFF.